These T cell receptor beta chains were read from a single sample in a study of siplizumab effects on memory and regulatory T cells. Sequencing used immunoSEQ multiplex PCR; TCRdb keeps in-frame clones, though not all of them. The sample has 90,000 to 120,000 clones; just over 90% are singletons. Material: Tregs sorted from blood. All receptors derive from a human donor in good health. The conserved cysteine and the conserved F or W are not part of the CDR3 here.

v_gene,j_gene,len,CDR3aa
TRBV6-5,TRBJ1-6,11,ASWRNSYSPLH
TRBV19,TRBJ1-5,11,ASSMGIGQPQH
TRBV7-8,TRBJ2-1,13,ASSPRQGSYNEQF
TRBV10-3,TRBJ2-2,13,AISAGAVDTGELF
TRBV5-1,TRBJ2-7,15,ASSFVRDSGTAYEQY
TRBV6-5,TRBJ2-2,13,ASSYFPTTGGELF
TRBV25-1,TRBJ2-1,14,ASSGSTAVKGNEQF
TRBV9,TRBJ2-7,13,ASSPMAGFSYEQY
TRBV9,TRBJ2-1,13,ASSAGTITGNEQF
TRBV5-4,TRBJ2-7,12,ASSLSGSSYEQY
TRBV11-2,TRBJ2-3,14,ASSPLAGGSTDTQY
TRBV2,TRBJ1-2,14,ASGLFGTGGYDGYT
TRBV27,TRBJ2-3,12,ASSANGEWNTQY
TRBV6-1,TRBJ1-5,13,ASSARQGNHQPQH
TRBV28,TRBJ2-1,12,ATLYFDSYNEQF
TRBV28,TRBJ2-7,14,ASRNRRTSGRNEQY
TRBV18,TRBJ2-3,13,ASSREYLGTDTQY
TRBV6-5,TRBJ1-6,10,ASSYINSPLH
TRBV4-1,TRBJ2-4,14,ASSPGRGIAKNIQY
TRBV7-8,TRBJ2-3,19,ASSGHRGGTSGIIGTDTQY
TRBV28,TRBJ1-1,15,ASSPNRAYNFNTEAF
TRBV19,TRBJ1-2,14,ASSRGRARVLIGYT
TRBV7-2,TRBJ2-1,12,ASMLAGVQNEQF
TRBV5-1,TRBJ2-2,11,ASNRDGRGELF
TRBV5-8,TRBJ2-5,13,ASSWGTVYQETQY
TRBV27,TRBJ1-1,12,ASSFITGLSEAF
TRBV7-7,TRBJ2-2,15,ASSLVPGGGNTGELF
TRBV28,TRBJ2-1,11,ASSFLRYNEQF
TRBV5-1,TRBJ1-3,14,ASSPQTGGGGNTIY
TRBV28,TRBJ2-1,12,ASSSDRRYNEQF
TRBV6-6,TRBJ1-2,12,ASSPRGARYGYT